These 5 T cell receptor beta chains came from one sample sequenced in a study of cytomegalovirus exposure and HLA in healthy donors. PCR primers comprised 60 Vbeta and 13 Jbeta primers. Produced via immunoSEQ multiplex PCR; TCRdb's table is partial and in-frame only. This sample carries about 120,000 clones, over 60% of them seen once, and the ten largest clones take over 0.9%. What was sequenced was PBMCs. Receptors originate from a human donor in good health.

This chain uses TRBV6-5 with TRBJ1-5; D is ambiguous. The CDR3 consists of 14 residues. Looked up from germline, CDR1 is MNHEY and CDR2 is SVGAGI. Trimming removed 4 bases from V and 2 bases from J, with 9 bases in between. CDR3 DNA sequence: TGTGCCAGCAGTTCCGACGGAGGCAATCAGCCCCAGCATTTT. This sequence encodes CASSSDGGNQPQHF.

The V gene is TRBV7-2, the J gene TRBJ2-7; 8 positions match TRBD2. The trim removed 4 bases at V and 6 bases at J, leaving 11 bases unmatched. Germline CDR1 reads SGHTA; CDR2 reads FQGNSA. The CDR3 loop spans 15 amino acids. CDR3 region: CASSSMGLDSAEQYF. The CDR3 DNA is TGTGCCAGCAGCTCAATGGGACTAGATTCTGCCGAGCAGTACTTC.

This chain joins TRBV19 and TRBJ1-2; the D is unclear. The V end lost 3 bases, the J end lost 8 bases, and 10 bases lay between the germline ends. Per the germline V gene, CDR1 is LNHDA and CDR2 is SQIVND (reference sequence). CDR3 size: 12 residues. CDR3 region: CASSIAGVGYTF. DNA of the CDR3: TGTGCCAGTAGTATTGCGGGCGTCGGCTACACCTTC.

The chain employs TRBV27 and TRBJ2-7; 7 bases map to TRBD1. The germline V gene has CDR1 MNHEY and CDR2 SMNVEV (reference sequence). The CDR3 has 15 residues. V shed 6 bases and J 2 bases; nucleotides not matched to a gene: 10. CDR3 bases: TGTGCCAGCAGCTGGAAAATGGGACAGCCCTACGAGCAGTACTTC. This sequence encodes CASSWKMGQPYEQYF.

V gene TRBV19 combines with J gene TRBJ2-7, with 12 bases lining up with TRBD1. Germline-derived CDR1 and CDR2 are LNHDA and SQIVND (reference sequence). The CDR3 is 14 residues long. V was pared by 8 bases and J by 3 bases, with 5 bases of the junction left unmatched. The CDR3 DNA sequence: TGTGCCAGTGGGACAGGGGGCGATCTCTACGAGCAGTACTTC. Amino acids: CASGTGGDLYEQYF. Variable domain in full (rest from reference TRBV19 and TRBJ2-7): DGGITQSPKYLFRKEGQNVTLSCEQNLNHDAMYWYRQDPGQGLRLIYYSQIVNDFQKGDIAEGYSVSREKKESFPLTVTSAQKNPTAFYLCASGTGGDLYEQYFGPGTRLTVT.